This T cell receptor beta chain was captured by sequencing in a study of identical twins (dated by TCRdb to about 2016). With regard to the full study: To test whether fetal clonotypes persist, the study used deep sequencing on TCR alpha and beta repertoires from monozygotic twins, unrelated adults of various ages, and cord blood. Replicate twin experiments were performed at different times using different library preparation protocols to rule out contamination. Results the study describes overall, beyond this receptor: In monozygotic twins, out-of-frame TCR alpha sharing was systematically underestimated by recombination models, although the models agreed with sharing between unrelated individuals. Because the same donors could not be followed over many years, the conclusions relied on cross-sectional statistical analysis. Abundant cord blood beta clonotypes carried fewer insertions; young adult naive repertoires showed a weaker similar trend, while memory repertoires showed none. Invariant T cells such as MAIT and iNKT could partly confound zero-insertion analyses, although diverse VJ usage argued against such confounding for most clonotypes. In beta out-of-frame sequences, excess twin sharing was weaker, because having fewer shared sequences lowered the signal-to-noise ratio. Out-of-frame TCR alpha sequences shared between twins showed an excess of low generation-probability sequences compared with coincidental sharing between unrelated individuals.

Only healthy Caucasian donors were included. Three unrelated non-twin adults were additionally sequenced: a male aged 18 to 29, a male aged 50 to 60 and a female aged 50 to 60. Miltenyi CD45RO+ enrichment and human naive T-cell isolation kits were used to isolate memory (CD45RO+) and naive T cells from PBMC. The junction shows trimming of 4 bases on V and 3 bases on J, and the gene matches do not reach 6 bases of it. For CDR1 and CDR2, the germline V gene (reference sequence) lists MNHEY and SMNVEV. The cysteine opens and the phenylalanine closes a CDR3 of 15 amino acids. The CDR3 DNA has 45 bases and is translated from base 1. Library preparation was by 5' RACE. The run used an Illumina HiSeq 2000. Template switching introduced a universal primer binding site; the final cDNA contained a unique molecular identifier, enabling accurate counting of TCR cDNA molecules. First-strand cDNA for TCR alpha and beta chains was synthesized from specific primers in the conserved constant-segment region. To control for contamination, every cDNA library was double barcoded, receiving both a SMART-Mk sample barcode and Illumina barcodes. Two successive PCR steps introduced TruSeq adapter sequences along with Illumina sample barcodes. TCR alpha and beta cDNA libraries were sequenced on the Illumina HiSeq platform with custom primers. As for how the authors treated the data: Raw reads were processed with MiGEC to extract unique molecular identifiers, and MiXCR was used to determine CDR3 positions. For each individual, recombination models were inferred using an EM algorithm with the repgenHMM and IGoR tools. The tcR package in R was used for shared clonotype analysis, with sharing normalized by the product of cloneset sizes. To study raw recombination free of thymic and clonal selection effects, out-of-frame nonproductive sequences were analyzed. TCRdb cleaned the public reads at Q25 with fastp, built clones with MiXCR and kept in-frame beta chains. Rows are combined by CDR3 protein, so each entry shows the most common genes and DNA. TCRdb's processing, not the study's, gives the V and J calls here. This sample comprises about 690,000 distinct CDR3 sequences, 6% to 6.5% of them detected only once. The ten top clones hold about 2% of the sample.

This clonotype was seen ten or more times. Its recognized antigen is unknown. Base qualities are not recorded, but no much larger clone differs from it by a single base. This TCR was sampled from a man between 18 and 29 years old in good health. The sample comprised naive T cells sorted from blood. The cell subset or site label corresponds to: cells isolated with a human naive T-cell isolation kit. The sequence joins TRBV27 to TRBJ1-5, and TRBD1 matches 7 of the central bases. The bases are TGTGCCAGCAGTTCCAGGGGGAGGAACAATCAGCCCCAGCATTTT. It translates to CASSSRGRNNQPQHF.